This is a list of T cell receptor beta chains from one sample in a study of cytomegalovirus exposure and HLA in healthy donors. Sequencing was performed with immunoSEQ multiplex PCR; in TCRdb, only in-frame clones are kept and a portion is missing. The sample carries some 140,000 clones, 84% recorded once. The sample comprised PBMCs. These receptors all stem from a woman younger than 45 in good health and CMV-seronegative. Both conserved end residues are trimmed from each CDR3.

v_call	j_call	cdr3_aa
TRBV15	TRBJ2-7	ATSRGDSYEQY
TRBV5-1	TRBJ2-5	ASSLLAGEQETQY
TRBV5-1	TRBJ1-2	ASTPGHPVEGYT
TRBV30	TRBJ1-1	AWSVRSRQGRWAF
TRBV7-9	TRBJ1-5	ASRTGGNQPQH
TRBV4-3	TRBJ2-4	ASSQGLNNRGDIQY
TRBV29-1	TRBJ2-3	SVGQGSDTQY
TRBV19	TRBJ2-3	ASSIGTGASTDTQY
TRBV4-2	TRBJ1-1	ASSLTTGINTEAF
TRBV7-8	TRBJ2-7	ASTPGSLSYEQY
TRBV2	TRBJ2-2	ASSSGGALGELF
TRBV2	NA	ASRSYEQY
TRBV2	TRBJ2-1	ASMAGVGAYNEQF
TRBV27	TRBJ2-7	ASSYRDSSYEQY
TRBV4-1	TRBJ2-7	ASSLSGTSLYWDEQY
TRBV7-3	TRBJ2-3	ASSKQGADTQY
TRBV18	TRBJ2-1	ASSATGLGSQF
TRBV7-2	TRBJ1-2	ASSLSPNYGYT
TRBV28	TRBJ2-7	ASRRTGPYEQY
TRBV7-9	TRBJ1-1	ASSSHRLTDLNTEAF
TRBV27	TRBJ1-4	ASSLPTNEKLF
TRBV9	TRBJ1-2	ASSVAGRYGYT
TRBV11-1	TRBJ2-7	ASSSGGTGGFEQY
TRBV29-1	TRBJ2-1	SVGGVSYNEQF
TRBV5-6	TRBJ1-4	ASSFRTGGANEKLF
TRBV9	TRBJ1-4	ASSVTAGGEKLF
TRBV4-1	TRBJ2-7	ASSQGNSYEQY
TRBV5-1	TRBJ1-1	ASSLGDERGRGTEAF
TRBV5-6	TRBJ1-2	ASSLRVQLYGYT